The 24 T cell receptor beta chains given below trace back to one sample, sequenced in a study of T cell responses to AZD1222 COVID-19 vaccine. The protocol was immunoSEQ multiplex PCR, while the TCRdb copy is restricted to in-frame clones and leaves out a portion. Of around 150,000 clones in the sample, more than 90% are singletons; the top ten hold 2.5% to 4%. The source material was peripheral blood, sampled 28 days after the second AZD1222 dose. The receptors come from an adult who received the AZD1222 COVID-19 vaccine.

The chain has TRBV4-2 and TRBJ2-1, with TRBD2 matching 10 bases. The V gene's germline CDR1 is LGHNA and CDR2 YNFKEQ. The CDR3 sequence is 17 residues long. The V gene end was trimmed by 0 bases and the J gene end by 4 bases; junction bases not matched to a gene: 6. The CDR3 DNA is TGTGCCAGCAGCCAAGACCTCCTAGCGGGAGAATACAATGAGCAGTTCTTC. Its translation: CASSQDLLAGEYNEQFF.

This clone was picked up a small number of times. The chain combines TRBV4-3 with TRBJ2-6; the D is unclear. This CDR3 is built from 16 residues. The V end was cut by 0 bases, the J end by 0 bases, with 6 bases between. The V gene's germline CDR1 is LGHNA and CDR2 YSLEER. The CDR3 DNA follows: TGCGCCAGCAGCCAAGAGGCAGCCTCTGGGGCCAACGTCCTGACTTTC. Residues: CASSQEAASGANVLTF.

This clone is judged medium-sized. The CDR3 DNA reads TGTGCCAGCAGTTCGAGAGCGGGGGGCACAGATACGCAGTATTTT. Translation gives CASSSRAGGTDTQYF. This rearrangement joins TRBV6-5 to TRBJ2-3; 8 bases agree with TRBD2. The CDR3 contains 15 residues. Germline-derived CDR1 and CDR2 are MNHEY and SVGAGI. The V segment lost 4 bases and the J segment 1 base; nucleotides outside the gene matches: 4.

The rearrangement links TRBV6-5 to TRBJ2-7; a weak D match, TRBD1 (6 bases). CDR3 size: 14 residues. V was shortened by 7 bases and J by 2 bases, with 15 bases between the two germline ends. The germline CDR1 and CDR2 sequences are MNHEY and SVGAGI. This CDR3 is CASIDRQGPYEQYF. The CDR3 DNA sequence: TGTGCCAGCATCGACAGGCAGGGACCCTACGAGCAGTACTTC.

J is TRBJ1-2 and V is TRBV7-2; 8 nucleotides align to TRBD1. Trimming at V came to 1 base and at J to 8 bases, leaving 9 bases not matched to a gene. CDR3 length equals 15 residues. The germline gives CDR1 SGHTA, CDR2 FQGNSA. The CDR3 region is CASSLGTGLSWGYTF. The CDR3 nucleotides read TGTGCCAGCAGCTTAGGGACAGGGTTAAGCTGGGGCTACACCTTC.

This clone is a singleton in its sample. This chain links TRBV10-2 with TRBJ1-5, with 10 bases fitting TRBD1. Per germline, CDR1 WSHSY and CDR2 SAAADI. This CDR3 contains 16 residues. After removal of 3 bases from V and 6 bases from J, the junction contained 8 bases not matched to a gene. This CDR3 reads CASSDPDRGLLQPQHF. In DNA form, the CDR3 reads TGCGCCAGCAGTGACCCAGACAGGGGGCTTCTTCAGCCCCAGCATTTT.

The V call is TRBV7-3, the J call TRBJ2-7, with D maybe TRBD1 (6 bases). V gave up 0 bases and J gave up 6 bases, with 6 bases separating them. Germline CDR1 SGHTA, CDR2 FQGTGA. There are 12 residues in the CDR3. The CDR3 DNA reads as TGTGCCAGCAGCTTAACAGGGGGCGAGCAGTACTTC. Protein sequence: CASSLTGGEQYF. The full variable domain, in which reference TRBV7-3 and TRBJ2-7 provide the parts outside the CDR3, is GAGVSQTPSNKVTEKGKYVELRCDPISGHTALYWYRQSLGQGPEFLIYFQGTGAADDSGLPNDRFFAVRPEGSVSTLKIQRTERGDSAVYLCASSLTGGEQYFGPGTRLTVT.

The rearrangement joins TRBV28 to TRBJ2-5; D uncertain. The V end was cut by 7 bases, the J end by 5 bases, with 5 bases between. The germline CDR1 and CDR2 sequences are MDHEN and SYDVKM. The CDR3 has 10 amino acids. CDR3 sequence (DNA): TGTGCCAGCAAGCAGGAGACCCAGTACTTC. It translates to CASKQETQYF.

The V call is TRBV15, the J call TRBJ1-6; unclear D gene. The CDR3 length is 13 residues. Germline V lookup: CDR1 LNHNV, CDR2 YYDKDF (reference sequence). Deletions cut 0 bases from V and 5 bases from J, with 2 bases between. The DNA for the CDR3 is TGTGCCACCAGCAGAGATGATAATTCACCCCTCCACTTT. It yields the protein CATSRDDNSPLHF. The full variable domain, in which reference TRBV15 and TRBJ1-6 provide the parts outside the CDR3, is DAMVIQNPRYQVTQFGKPVTLSCSQTLNHNVMYWYQQKSSQAPKLLFHYYDKDFNNEADTPDNFQSRRPNTSFCFLDIRSPGLGDTAMYLCATSRDDNSPLHFGNGTRLTVT.

V usage is TRBV7-9 and J usage is TRBJ1-3, with 7 bases fitting TRBD1. Germline V gives CDR1 SEHNR, CDR2 FQNEAQ (reference sequence). The CDR3 covers 18 residues. With 5 bases clipped from V and 0 bases from J, the junction kept 13 bases outside the gene matches. CDR3 in DNA: TGTGCCAGCAGCCCCTCGACAGGGCCCGGCTCCTCTGGAAACACCATATATTTT. Translation: CASSPSTGPGSSGNTIYF.

The genes are TRBV7-9 and TRBJ1-5; no reliable D call. This CDR3 region has 12 residues. CDR1 and CDR2 from the germline V gene are SEHNR and FQNEAQ (reference sequence). V shed 1 base and J shed 5 bases, with 3 bases lying between them. CDR3 residues: CASSLEDQPQHF. CDR3 bases: TGTGCCAGCAGCTTAGAGGATCAGCCCCAGCATTTT.

The rearrangement joins TRBV29-1 to TRBJ1-4; no definite D call. The length of the CDR3 is 11 residues. The germline V gene has CDR1 SQVTM and CDR2 ANQGSEA. V was pared by 6 bases and J by 8 bases, with 10 bases between. The CDR3 DNA is TGCAGCGTAAAGCCTTCCGAAAAACTGTTTTTT. Amino acid sequence: CSVKPSEKLFF. Variable domain in full (rest from reference TRBV29-1 and TRBJ1-4): SAVISQKPSRDICQRGTSLTIQCQVDSQVTMMFWYRQQPGQSLTLIATANQGSEATYESGFVIDKFPISRPNLTFSTLTVSNMSPEDSSIYLCSVKPSEKLFFGSGTQLSVL.

The gene calls are TRBV27 and TRBJ2-6; D is unclear. The V and J ends lost 5 bases and 0 bases respectively, with 8 bases between them. The CDR3 runs 15 residues. Germline V CDR1 and CDR2: MNHEY, SMNVEV (reference sequence). The CDR3 spells CASSPIDSGANVLTF. DNA of the CDR3: TGTGCCAGCAGTCCCATAGACTCTGGGGCCAACGTCCTGACTTTC. Variable domain in full (rest from reference TRBV27 and TRBJ2-6): EAQVTQNPRYLITVTGKKLTVTCSQNMNHEYMSWYRQDPGLGLRQIYYSMNVEVTDKGDVPEGYKVSRKEKRNFPLILESPSPNQTSLYFCASSPIDSGANVLTFGAGSRLTVL.

In this sample, this clone turned up once. In DNA, the CDR3 is TGTGCCAGCAGCCGGGGCATGGACAGGGTCCCCTACGAGCAGTACTTC. Translated, it gives CASSRGMDRVPYEQYF. The V and J genes are TRBV3-1 (or the pseudogene TRBV3-2) and TRBJ2-7, with 8 nucleotides matching TRBD1. The CDR3 consists of 16 residues. Germline assignment: CDR1 LGHDT and CDR2 YNNKEL (reference sequence). The V gene end was trimmed by 4 bases and the J gene end by 2 bases; junction bases not matched to a gene: 10.

CDR3 sequence: CASSGIRGNEQFF. The CDR3 DNA is TGTGCCAGTAGTGGAATCAGGGGAAATGAGCAGTTCTTC. The chain joins TRBV19 to TRBJ2-1, with D possibly matching TRBD1 (6 bases). V lost 5 bases and J lost 7, with 12 bases in between. Germline loops: CDR1 LNHDA, CDR2 SQIVND (reference sequence). CDR3 length: 13 residues.

This chain connects TRBV14 to TRBJ1-2; 8 nucleotides agree with TRBD1. With 4 bases clipped from V and 6 bases from J, the junction kept 10 bases outside the gene matches. The CDR3 loop spans 15 amino acids. From germline, CDR1 is SGHDN and CDR2 FVKESK. The CDR3 here is CASSRRQGRNHGYTF. The CDR3, as DNA: TGTGCCAGCAGCCGACGACAGGGGCGGAATCATGGCTACACCTTC.

The CDR3 DNA follows: TGCAGTGCTAGTGACCGCATGAAGGCCTACGAGCAGTACTTC. Its translation: CSASDRMKAYEQYF. This chain joins TRBV20-1 and TRBJ2-7; no clear D. Per the germline V gene, CDR1 is DFQATT and CDR2 is SNEGSKA (reference sequence). This CDR3 is built from 14 residues. Trimming cost V 3 bases and J 2 bases, with 14 bases left between them.

This clone was seen a single time. V is TRBV11-2 and J is TRBJ2-1; 11 bases are a match to TRBD2. Germline CDR1 SGHAT, CDR2 FQNNGV. Trimming cost V 5 bases and J 6 bases; bases outside gene matches: 6. The CDR3 extends over 15 amino acids. The CDR3, as DNA: TGTGCCAGCAGCCATAGCGGGAGGGCCTCCAATGAGCAGTTCTTC. Translated: CASSHSGRASNEQFF.

The chain couples TRBV4-1 to TRBJ1-5; TRBD1 might be the D (5 bases). The CDR3 loop spans 16 amino acids. Trimming left V 1 base short and J 0 bases short, with 10 bases between. CDR1 and CDR2 (germline): MGHRA, YSYEKL. The CDR3 coding sequence is TGCGCCAGCAGCCAAGCGACAGCTAATAGCAATCAGCCCCAGCATTTT. Its translation: CASSQATANSNQPQHF.

The chain recombines TRBV6-2 or TRBV6-3 with TRBJ1-1; tentative D call: TRBD1 (6 bases). CDR3 length: 17 residues. Trimming took off 2 bases at V and 0 bases at J, with 16 bases between the two ends. CDR1 and CDR2 (germline): MNHEY, SVGEGT. The CDR3 loop is CASSYGGGAPVNTEAFF. CDR3 DNA sequence: TGTGCCAGCAGTTACGGTGGGGGGGCCCCCGTGAACACTGAAGCTTTCTTT.

This clone was counted ten times or more. V is TRBV2 and J is TRBJ1-1; D remains ambiguous. The CDR3 runs to 13 residues. Germline-derived CDR1 and CDR2 are SNHLY and FYNNEI. Trimming removed 1 base from V and 11 bases from J, with 14 bases in between. CDR3 in amino acids: CASSEVGLFLAFF. The CDR3 nucleotides read TGTGCCAGCAGTGAAGTAGGGTTATTTTTGGCTTTCTTT.

This chain connects TRBV18 to TRBJ1-2, with D uncertain. Deletions cut 2 bases from V and 1 base from J, with 8 bases between. Germline V CDR1 and CDR2: KGHSH, LQKENI. CDR3 length: 14 residues. CDR3 DNA sequence: TGTGCCAGCTCACCAAGCAGGTTTAACTATGGCTACACCTTC. It specifies CASSPSRFNYGYTF.

This chain uses TRBV27 with TRBJ2-7; 7 nucleotides line up with TRBD2. The CDR3 consists of 15 residues. The germline V gene encodes CDR1 MNHEY and CDR2 SMNVEV (reference sequence). The ends lost 3 bases at V and 1 base at J; junction bases unmatched: 6. CDR3 sequence (DNA): TGTGCCAGCAGTTTCATGGGAGGGCGATCCTACGAGCAGTACTTC. Its protein product is CASSFMGGRSYEQYF.

V and J are TRBV7-2 and TRBJ2-3, with 7 nucleotides matching TRBD2. Germline CDR1 SGHTA, CDR2 FQGNSA. The J segment lost 2 bases and the V segment lost 7 bases, leaving 21 bases of the junction unmatched. This CDR3 region has 19 residues. CDR3 coding DNA: TGTGCCAGCACCAACAAGAGGGCGGGAGACCAGGATTTCACAGATACGCAGTATTTT. It specifies CASTNKRAGDQDFTDTQYF. The full variable domain, rest sourced from reference TRBV7-2 and TRBJ2-3, is GAGVSQSPSNKVTEKGKDVELRCDPISGHTALYWYRQSLGQGLEFLIYFQGNSAPDKSGLPSDRFSAERTGGSVSTLTIQRTQQEDSAVYLCASTNKRAGDQDFTDTQYFGPGTRLTVL.